These T cell receptor beta chains were read from a single sample in a study of cytomegalovirus exposure and HLA in healthy donors. TCRdb's copy holds only in-frame clones and misses some; the assay was immunoSEQ multiplex PCR. The sample includes 90,000 to 120,000 clones, 77% of them seen just once. Source material: PBMCs. These receptors came from a male donor in good health and CMV-seronegative. CDR3s leave out the opening cysteine and the closing phenylalanine or tryptophan. Fields, in order: clone size, D gene, V gene, J gene, CDR3 protein. The D gene is left open where the match is weak. Size values are once, few and many counts, or a class for expanded clones, and some rows have none.

clone size: NA; D gene: NA; V gene: TRBV6-6; J gene: TRBJ2-1; CDR3 protein: ASETQGYGQF
clone size: NA; D gene: TRBD2; V gene: TRBV19; J gene: TRBJ2-2; CDR3 protein: ASTAREGYTGELF
clone size: NA; D gene: TRBD2; V gene: TRBV4-1; J gene: TRBJ2-7; CDR3 protein: ASSRLAGGKGEQY
clone size: NA; D gene: NA; V gene: TRBV5-6; J gene: TRBJ2-2; CDR3 protein: ASSLQRPRTGELF
clone size: NA; D gene: NA; V gene: TRBV18; J gene: TRBJ2-7; CDR3 protein: ASSSRLDEQY
clone size: once; D gene: NA; V gene: TRBV27; J gene: TRBJ2-3; CDR3 protein: ASSLYREDTQY
clone size: NA; D gene: NA; V gene: TRBV7-9; J gene: TRBJ1-1; CDR3 protein: ASTLDGANTEAF
clone size: NA; D gene: TRBD1; V gene: TRBV5-1; J gene: TRBJ1-1; CDR3 protein: ASRPDRDTEAF
clone size: NA; D gene: NA; V gene: TRBV6-5; J gene: TRBJ2-3; CDR3 protein: ASSPTAGSRDTQY
clone size: NA; D gene: NA; V gene: TRBV4-1; J gene: TRBJ1-5; CDR3 protein: ASSHPQGNQPQH
clone size: NA; D gene: TRBD2; V gene: TRBV10-3; J gene: TRBJ2-7; CDR3 protein: AILLAGGPVHEHEQY
clone size: few; D gene: TRBD2; V gene: TRBV5-1; J gene: TRBJ2-3; CDR3 protein: ASSSGTSGITDTQY
clone size: NA; D gene: NA; V gene: TRBV5-4; J gene: TRBJ1-5; CDR3 protein: ASSLPGSNQPQH
clone size: NA; D gene: NA; V gene: TRBV25-1; J gene: TRBJ1-4; CDR3 protein: ASSGTANREKLF
clone size: NA; D gene: TRBD1; V gene: TRBV5-1; J gene: TRBJ1-2; CDR3 protein: ASSLEGAAGYT
clone size: NA; D gene: NA; V gene: TRBV27; J gene: TRBJ2-7; CDR3 protein: ASKGGLNEQY
clone size: NA; D gene: NA; V gene: TRBV6-5; J gene: TRBJ2-7; CDR3 protein: ASSYSEGGEQY
clone size: NA; D gene: NA; V gene: TRBV7-2; J gene: TRBJ2-1; CDR3 protein: ASNRVASYNEQF
clone size: NA; D gene: TRBD2; V gene: TRBV11-2; J gene: TRBJ2-3; CDR3 protein: ATGLATDTQY
clone size: NA; D gene: TRBD2; V gene: TRBV7-8; J gene: TRBJ2-7; CDR3 protein: TSSSQRALAVTYEQY
clone size: NA; D gene: NA; V gene: TRBV29-1; J gene: TRBJ1-4; CDR3 protein: SVEPAGAEEEKLF
clone size: NA; D gene: TRBD1; V gene: TRBV6-5; J gene: TRBJ1-3; CDR3 protein: ASSPRGPGNTIY
clone size: NA; D gene: NA; V gene: TRBV14; J gene: NA; CDR3 protein: ASSPTAETNYEQY
clone size: NA; D gene: NA; V gene: TRBV2; J gene: TRBJ1-1; CDR3 protein: ASIWGDNGEAF
clone size: medium-sized; D gene: NA; V gene: TRBV6-5; J gene: TRBJ1-1; CDR3 protein: ASNIQGRLNTEAF
clone size: NA; D gene: NA; V gene: TRBV6-5; J gene: TRBJ2-5; CDR3 protein: ASSPGGVETQY
clone size: NA; D gene: TRBD1; V gene: TRBV30; J gene: TRBJ2-7; CDR3 protein: AWSRISTGPGIEQY